Detailed here is one T cell receptor beta chain. No antigen is known for it. Anti-CD3/anti-CD28 beads served as a nonspecific positive control stimulus. Sorting selected CD4+ T cells upregulating both CD40 ligand and CD69. These data belong to a study of persistence of HIV-infected CD4 T cells. The libraries were made with immunoSEQ version 4 in survey mode. This table comes from immunoSEQ multiplex PCR, and its TCRdb copy is limited to in-frame clones, with some not included. There are tens of thousands of clones in the sample; around 90% occur only once, and 0.45% to 0.5% lies in the top ten. Trimming removed 6 bases from V and 5 bases from J; junction bases left unmatched: 6. From germline, CDR1 is MNHEY and CDR2 SVGAGI. There are 15 residues in the CDR3.

The clonotype was recovered from an adult woman with HIV who was CMV-seropositive. This chain connects TRBV6-5 to TRBJ2-5; TRBD2 agrees at 13 bases. The sequenced sample was CD4+ T cells sorted from PBMCs after approximately 19-hour stimulation, obtained from a patient who received antiretroviral therapy. The CDR3 bases are TGTGCCAGCAGCCCAGGACTAGCGGGGGCTGAGACCCAGTACTTC. It encodes CASSPGLAGAETQYF.